What follows is one T cell receptor (beta chain) and its context. In the original analysis: The authors estimated nucleated cell counts from reference gene primer amplification. Method: immunoSEQ multiplex PCR; TCRdb's copy keeps in-frame clones and lacks some. The V and J calls and the clone size are those of that table, but D and trimming were determined from the DNA. This table holds a few hundred thousand clones, roughly 86% found once. The data were obtained in a study of blood T cell repertoires in COVID-19. Study-level background: Sites in the United States, Italy and Spain provided acute and convalescent COVID-19 samples. From T cells, B-cell-depleted T cells, or PBMCs came the material, which was cDNA or gDNA.

Followed over time, Seattle patients had been enrolled while infection was active. This CDR3 has 14 residues. The germline V gene encodes CDR1 MNHEY and CDR2 SMNVEV (reference sequence). Losses at the gene ends were 6 bases for V and 8 bases for J; bases not matched to a gene: 10. The chain combines TRBV27 with TRBJ2-1, with 7 bases fitting TRBD2. This TCR was sampled from a woman between 25 and 40 years old with COVID-19, enrolled during active disease. Input material: peripheral blood. In nucleotides, the CDR3 is TGTGCCAGCAGCCAATTTATGGGGGGGTATGAGCAGTTCTTC. It is translated as CASSQFMGGYEQFF.